This entry lists 29 T cell receptor beta chains sequenced from one sample in a study of blood T cells in healthy people across ages. A second PCR of roughly 7 to 11 cycles used a sample-barcoded 5' primer and a J-beta primer mix. TCRdb reprocessed the 5' RACE reads with MiXCR, giving one entry per CDR3 protein. The table shows around 320,000 distinct CDR3 sequences, with around 27% occurring only once. Sample: blood. Receptors were obtained from an older woman in good health.

This clonotype was seen at least ten times. The CDR3 nucleotides are TGTGCCACCAGTGATTCGGCAGGGAGCAATCAGCCCCAGCATTTT. This encodes CATSDSAGSNQPQHF. The J gene is TRBJ1-5, the V gene TRBV24-1; D is perhaps TRBD1 (5 bases). CDR3 length equals 15 residues. Germline V CDR1 and CDR2: KGHDR, SFDVKD. Trimming stripped 2 bases from V and 1 base from J, with 8 bases between.

There are a few counts of this clonotype. Germline and junction disagree at one end, which may indicate a read error. DNA of the CDR3: TGCAGCGCGATTGGTAATGGGCAGTTCTTC. Translation: CSAIGNGQFF. The chain uses TRBV29-1 and TRBJ2-1; no clear D. Germline V gene data show CDR1 as SQVTM and CDR2 as ANQGSEA. The CDR3 is made up of 10 amino acids.

This chain links TRBV6-5 with TRBJ1-6, with D uncertain. This CDR3 has 14 residues. Trimming pared 6 bases from V and 7 bases from J, leaving 13 bases between. CDR1 MNHEY and CDR2 SVGAGI come from the germline V gene. The CDR3 loop reads CASSLEALNSPLHF. The CDR3, as DNA: TGTGCCAGCAGCTTGGAAGCCCTAAATTCACCCCTCCACTTT.

In this sample, this clonotype turned up many times. The V and J genes are TRBV12-3 or TRBV12-4 and TRBJ2-5, with D maybe TRBD1 (7 bases). Trimming pared 3 bases from V and 2 bases from J, leaving 13 bases between. This CDR3 region has 15 residues. CDR3 protein: CASSLGGRGQETQYF. CDR3 nucleotides: TGTGCCAGCAGTTTGGGGGGCAGGGGGCAAGAGACCCAGTACTTC.

The V and J genes are TRBV28 and TRBJ2-7; TRBD2 aligns across 9 bases. The trim removed 10 bases at V and 1 base at J, leaving 5 bases unmatched. Per the germline V gene, CDR1 is MDHEN and CDR2 is SYDVKM. The CDR3 covers 13 residues. The CDR3 loop is CATRTSDSYEQYF. The CDR3 coding sequence is TGTGCCACTCGGACTAGCGATTCCTACGAGCAGTACTTC.

CDR3 sequence reads: CASSPMGGAEAFF. For the CDR3, the DNA is TGTGCCAGCTCACCCATGGGAGGGGCCGAAGCTTTCTTT. The chain links TRBV18 to TRBJ1-1, with a tentative D call TRBD1 (5 bases). Germline lookup yields CDR1 KGHSH and CDR2 LQKENI. This CDR3 spans 13 amino acids. V lost 3 bases and J 8 bases, leaving 13 bases between the germline ends.

V is TRBV20-1 and J is TRBJ1-5; TRBD1 is a possible D gene (6 bases). V lost 0 bases, J lost 4 bases, and 10 bases lay in between. The germline CDR1 and CDR2 sequences are DFQATT and SNEGSKA (reference sequence). There are 14 residues in the CDR3. The CDR3 protein is CSARDFQGNQPQHF. For the CDR3, the DNA is TGCAGTGCTAGAGATTTTCAGGGGAATCAGCCCCAGCATTTT.

CDR3 amino acids: CASSRAGEHTEAFF. The CDR3 DNA sequence: TGCGCCAGCAGCAGAGCAGGGGAACACACTGAAGCTTTCTTT. This chain connects TRBV5-1 to TRBJ1-1; a weak D match, TRBD1 (6 bases). Looked up from germline, CDR1 is SGHRS and CDR2 is YFSETQ. The V and J ends lost 4 bases and 3 bases respectively, with 13 bases between them. There are 14 residues in the CDR3.

In this sample, this clonotype turned up a few times. DNA of the CDR3: TGTGCCAGCAGGCCTAGCGGGAGTATGAATGAGCAGTTCTTC. This encodes CASRPSGSMNEQFF. The chain employs TRBV12-3 or TRBV12-4 and TRBJ2-1, with 10 bases identical to TRBD2. The CDR3 consists of 14 residues. The V and J ends lost 6 bases and 7 bases, in that order; junction bases with no gene match: 6.

This clonotype was seen a handful of times. CDR3 nucleotides: TGTGCCAGTAGTACCGCCGGGGGAGGCACAGATACGCAGTATTTT. Translating it yields CASSTAGGGTDTQYF. The chain links TRBV19 to TRBJ2-3; D possibly corresponds to TRBD2 (6 bases). The CDR3 runs 15 residues. V was clipped by 4 bases and J by 1 base, with 12 bases between them. CDR1 and CDR2 (germline): LNHDA, SQIVND (reference sequence).

The gene calls are TRBV20-1 and TRBJ2-1; 13 bases line up with TRBD2. J gave up 6 bases and V 0 bases, and 5 bases lay outside the gene matches. There are 16 residues in the CDR3. Germline CDR1 and CDR2: DFQATT and SNEGSKA (reference sequence). CDR3 loop: CSARDEGLAGANEQFF. The CDR3 bases are TGCAGTGCTAGAGACGAAGGACTAGCGGGAGCCAATGAGCAGTTCTTC.

This clonotype occurred many times. For the CDR3, the DNA is TGCAGTGCTAGAGTTTCTAGCGGGCCCTCCTACGAGCAGTACTTC. Translation gives CSARVSSGPSYEQYF. The V call is TRBV20-1, the J call TRBJ2-7; 8 nucleotides agree with TRBD2. With 1 base clipped from V and 0 bases from J, the junction kept 5 bases outside the gene matches. Per the germline V gene, CDR1 is DFQATT and CDR2 is SNEGSKA (reference sequence). This CDR3 is 15 amino acids long.

This clonotype came up a few times. V is TRBV29-1 and J is TRBJ2-5, with 7 bases identical to TRBD1. The V gene end was trimmed by 5 bases and the J gene end by 2 bases; junction bases not matched to a gene: 5. There are 13 residues in the CDR3. Germline V lookup: CDR1 SQVTM, CDR2 ANQGSEA. The CDR3 bases are TGCAGCGTTACGGGACAGAATCAAGAGACCCAGTACTTC. Residues: CSVTGQNQETQYF.

The CDR3 nucleotides read TGTGCCTGGAGTGATTCCAGGGTGTGGCAGTACTTC. Translated: CAWSDSRVWQYF. V and J are TRBV30 and TRBJ2-7; the D gene is possibly TRBD1 (5 bases). This CDR3 is 12 amino acids long. The V and J ends lost 1 base and 9 bases respectively, with 13 bases between them. Germline loops: CDR1 GTSNPN, CDR2 SVGIG (reference sequence).

The CDR3 protein is CASSLTSGRITDTQYF. In nucleotides, the CDR3 is TGTGCCAGCAGTTTAACTAGCGGGAGGATCACAGATACGCAGTATTTT. The chain employs TRBV27 and TRBJ2-3; 12 positions match TRBD2. Germline CDR1 is MNHEY and CDR2 is SMNVEV (reference sequence). The ends lost 2 bases at V and 2 bases at J; junction bases unmatched: 2. This CDR3 is 16 amino acids long.

A note on this clonotype: This may be a read error: a much more frequent sequence differs by one nucleotide. The chain combines TRBV10-2 with TRBJ1-1; no definite D call. Germline CDR1 and CDR2: WSHSY and SAAADI. Trimming took off 8 bases at V and 0 bases at J, with 13 bases between the two ends. The CDR3 is 14 amino acids. Written as DNA, the CDR3 is TGCGCCAGCCCCCTCGACGGAATGAACACTGAAGCTTTCTTT. Residues: CASPLDGMNTEAFF.

This clonotype was counted many times. This sequence joins TRBV20-1 and TRBJ2-7; D is undetermined. This CDR3 is built from 14 residues. The V and J ends lost 6 bases and 0 bases respectively, with 15 bases between them. CDR1 DFQATT and CDR2 SNEGSKA come from the germline V gene (reference sequence). The CDR3 coding sequence is TGCAGTGCATCCCCTTCGTGGCGCTCCTACGAGCAGTACTTC. Its protein is CSASPSWRSYEQYF.

The chain recombines TRBV12-3 or TRBV12-4 with TRBJ2-1; weak D call: TRBD2 (5 bases). V was trimmed by 6 bases and J by 0 bases, leaving 9 bases between them. CDR3 size: 14 residues. The CDR3 spells CASRADSSYNEQFF. CDR3 in DNA: TGTGCCAGCAGAGCGGATAGCTCCTACAATGAGCAGTTCTTC.

For this clonotype: A junction end diverges from the germline sequence, so it may reflect a read error. The rearrangement links TRBV3-1 to TRBJ2-5, with 16 positions matching TRBD2. The CDR3 runs to 13 residues. Germline CDR1 LGHDT, CDR2 YNNKEL (reference sequence). The CDR3 nucleotides read TGTGCCAGCAGTCCGGGACTAGCGGGGGGGCCGTTCTTC. It is translated as CASSPGLAGGPFF.

J is TRBJ1-1 and V is TRBV18; D perhaps matches TRBD1 (5 bases). The germline V gene encodes CDR1 KGHSH and CDR2 LQKENI. V lost 3 bases and J lost 0, with 8 bases in between. This CDR3 comprises 14 residues. CDR3 coding DNA: TGTGCCAGCTCACCGGCAGGGATGAACACTGAAGCTTTCTTT. It yields the protein CASSPAGMNTEAFF.

The J gene is TRBJ2-7, the V gene TRBV6-5; 8 nucleotides align to TRBD2. After removal of 4 bases from V and 3 bases from J, the junction contained 11 bases not matched to a gene. CDR3 length equals 16 residues. Germline V CDR1 and CDR2: MNHEY, SVGAGI. The DNA of the CDR3 is TGTGCCAGCAGTTCCAATCGCCGCGGGAGGAGCTACGAGCAGTACTTC. Translating gives CASSSNRRGRSYEQYF.

This sequence joins TRBV29-1 and TRBJ1-1; D might be TRBD1 (5 bases). Trimming left V 6 bases short and J 3 bases short, with 11 bases between. Germline-derived CDR1 and CDR2 are SQVTM and ANQGSEA. This CDR3 has 12 residues. The CDR3 DNA is TGCAGCGTCGGGACCTGGGACACTGAAGCTTTCTTT. Its translation: CSVGTWDTEAFF.

The rearrangement joins TRBV3-1 to TRBJ2-7; D is undetermined. Germline lookup yields CDR1 LGHDT and CDR2 YNNKEL (reference sequence). The ends were cut back, 3 bases at V and 3 bases at J, with 9 bases in the middle. The CDR3 length is 13 residues. CDR3 amino acids: CASSQRTSYEQYF. In nucleotides, the CDR3 is TGTGCCAGCAGCCAGAGGACGAGCTACGAGCAGTACTTC.

This clonotype showed up just a few times. The V call is TRBV10-2, the J call TRBJ1-5; TRBD1 agrees at 7 bases. The V and J ends lost 2 bases and 0 bases, in that order; junction bases with no gene match: 1. CDR3 length: 15 residues. Germline loops: CDR1 WSHSY, CDR2 SAAADI. The CDR3 region has the DNA TGCGCCAGCAGTGAGCGGACAGGTAGCAATCAGCCCCAGCATTTT. It encodes CASSERTGSNQPQHF.

Only a few counts were recorded for this clonotype. The chain carries TRBV20-1 and TRBJ1-3, with D tentatively TRBD1 (6 bases). The V end was cut by 3 bases, the J end by 3 bases, with 15 bases between. The germline gives CDR1 DFQATT, CDR2 SNEGSKA (reference sequence). This CDR3 has 15 amino acids. Written as DNA, the CDR3 is TGCAGTGCTAGCGACAGGACAGCGTTTGGAAACACCATATATTTT. This encodes CSASDRTAFGNTIYF.

V gene TRBV15 combines with J gene TRBJ2-1; D uncertain. The germline V and J ends were trimmed by 2 bases and 8 bases, with 7 bases remaining between them. This CDR3 spans 12 amino acids. Germline values: CDR1 LNHNV, CDR2 YYDKDF (reference sequence). CDR3 bases: TGTGCCACCAGCAGAAAGAACCATGAGCAGTTCTTC. Translation: CATSRKNHEQFF.

This clonotype was found a few times. This may come from a read error, since a much larger clone is one base off. The chain recombines TRBV20-1 with TRBJ2-4; no clear D. This CDR3 region has 13 residues. Between the trimmed V and J ends, which lost 3 bases and 2 bases, there was a span of 8 bases. Germline CDR1 is DFQATT and CDR2 is SNEGSKA (reference sequence). CDR3 in DNA: TGCAGTGCTAGTTGGACCTCCAAAAACATTCAGTACTTC. This translates into CSASWTSKNIQYF.

This clonotype came up a few times. The chain is built from TRBV28 and TRBJ2-7; 7 bases are shared with TRBD2. V dropped 5 bases and J dropped 8; count of bases not matched to a gene: 9. This CDR3 comprises 13 residues. Germline V CDR1 and CDR2: MDHEN, SYDVKM. CDR3 sequence: CASSATGGSKQYF. CDR3 coding DNA: TGTGCCAGCAGTGCCACGGGGGGATCCAAGCAGTACTTC.

The rearrangement uses TRBV29-1 and TRBJ2-7; possibly TRBD1 for D (7 bases). The CDR3 has 15 residues. CDR1 is SQVTM, CDR2 ANQGSEA, per germline. The V gene lost 0 bases and the J gene lost 6 bases, with 18 bases spanning the gap. CDR3 sequence reads: CSVEDQRDREVEQYF. Here the CDR3 DNA reads TGCAGCGTTGAAGATCAAAGAGACAGGGAGGTCGAGCAGTACTTC.